These T cell receptor beta chains were read from a single sample in a study of blood T cells in healthy people across ages. Via MiXCR, TCRdb re-called the 5' RACE reads, giving one row per CDR3 protein. Among roughly 1,100,000 distinct CDR3 sequences, around 25% were seen once, and the ten largest hold around 0.7%. This sample also belongs to another study, concerning T cells of mothers and their children.

The sequenced sample consisted of blood. The receptor set was obtained from a girl aged 2-10 years in good health. CDR3s include the opening cysteine and the closing phenylalanine or tryptophan. D genes are given only for firm matches. Not every row has a clone size; where given, it reads once, few, many or a size class.

j_call: TRBJ2-6; d_call: -; clone_size: few; v_call: TRBV12-5; cdr3_nt: TGTGCTAGTGGTTTTAGTGCGACAAAAAACTCTGGGGCCAACGTCCTGACTTTC; cdr3_aa: CASGFSATKNSGANVLTF
j_call: TRBJ1-1; d_call: TRBD1; clone_size: few; v_call: TRBV29-1; cdr3_nt: TGCAGCGTTGGGGGAGGGACAGGGAGGATGAACACTGAAGCTTTCTTT; cdr3_aa: CSVGGGTGRMNTEAFF
j_call: TRBJ2-1; d_call: -; clone_size: -; v_call: TRBV5-1; cdr3_nt: TGCGCCAGCAGGCAGGAGAGGGCCGGGGGAAATGAGCAGTTCTTC; cdr3_aa: CASRQERAGGNEQFF
j_call: TRBJ2-2; d_call: TRBD1; clone_size: few; v_call: TRBV6-1; cdr3_nt: TGTGCCAGCAGACCCACGACAGGGGAGGCTTCCGGGGAGCTGTTTTTT; cdr3_aa: CASRPTTGEASGELFF
j_call: TRBJ1-4; d_call: -; clone_size: few; v_call: TRBV4-3; cdr3_nt: TGCGCCAGCAGCCAACCGGGGGCAGAAAATGAAAAACTGTTTTTT; cdr3_aa: CASSQPGAENEKLFF
j_call: TRBJ2-5; d_call: -; clone_size: -; v_call: TRBV2; cdr3_nt: TGTGTCAGAGCCCTCGGTCCTAAGAGACCCCAGTACTTC; cdr3_aa: CVRALGPKRPQYF
j_call: TRBJ1-1; d_call: TRBD1; clone_size: -; v_call: TRBV7-9; cdr3_nt: TGTGCCAGCAGCTCGGGGACAGGCCGAAAGACTGAAGCTTTCTTT; cdr3_aa: CASSSGTGRKTEAFF
j_call: TRBJ2-3; d_call: -; clone_size: few; v_call: TRBV9; cdr3_nt: TGTGCCAGCAGCGTAGGGTCAGGGAATCTGGATACGCAGTATTTT; cdr3_aa: CASSVGSGNLDTQYF
j_call: TRBJ2-5; d_call: -; clone_size: -; v_call: TRBV7-2; cdr3_nt: TGTGCCAGCAGCTTATTTGGACAGAAAGAGACCCAGTACTTC; cdr3_aa: CASSLFGQKETQYF
j_call: TRBJ1-4; d_call: -; clone_size: few; v_call: TRBV12-3/TRBV12-4; cdr3_nt: TGTGCCAGCAGTCCCCAGGCCTCAACTAATGAAAAACTGTTTTTT; cdr3_aa: CASSPQASTNEKLFF
j_call: TRBJ2-2; d_call: TRBD1; clone_size: few; v_call: TRBV7-2; cdr3_nt: TGTGCCAGCAGCCAAAGACAGGGTGGGGCCGGGGAGCTGTTTTTT; cdr3_aa: CASSQRQGGAGELFF
j_call: TRBJ2-5; d_call: TRBD2; clone_size: -; v_call: TRBV29-1; cdr3_nt: TGCAGCGTTGAGCTAGCGGGAAACGGCCCGAAAGAGACCCAGTACTTC; cdr3_aa: CSVELAGNGPKETQYF
j_call: TRBJ2-7; d_call: -; clone_size: -; v_call: TRBV29-1; cdr3_nt: TGCAGCGTTGAAGAAGAGGGGCAGTCCTACGAGCAGTACTTC; cdr3_aa: CSVEEEGQSYEQYF
j_call: TRBJ2-5; d_call: TRBD2; clone_size: -; v_call: TRBV10-2; cdr3_nt: TGCGCCAGCGAGCGGGGATCCGGCCAAGAGACCCAGTACTTC; cdr3_aa: CASERGSGQETQYF
j_call: TRBJ2-7; d_call: -; clone_size: -; v_call: TRBV7-2; cdr3_nt: TGTGCCAGCAGCTCAACGACAGACTCCTACGAGCAGTACTTC; cdr3_aa: CASSSTTDSYEQYF
j_call: TRBJ2-7; d_call: TRBD1; clone_size: -; v_call: TRBV6-4; cdr3_nt: TGTGCCAGCATAGGTGACAGGGCGCGGACAATCCATTACTACGAGCAGTACTTC; cdr3_aa: CASIGDRARTIHYYEQYF
j_call: TRBJ2-1; d_call: -; clone_size: -; v_call: TRBV10-3; cdr3_nt: TGTGCCATCAGTGAGTCGACCCCGGGCAATGAGCAGTTCTTC; cdr3_aa: CAISESTPGNEQFF
j_call: TRBJ2-1; d_call: -; clone_size: few; v_call: TRBV15; cdr3_nt: TGTGCCACCAGGGAGGGGGGGATGGCAAATGAGCAGTTCTTC; cdr3_aa: CATREGGMANEQFF
j_call: TRBJ1-5; d_call: TRBD1; clone_size: few; v_call: TRBV7-2; cdr3_nt: TGTGCCAGCAGCTTAGAGGGACAGCACAATCAGCCCCAGCATTTT; cdr3_aa: CASSLEGQHNQPQHF
j_call: TRBJ1-2; d_call: -; clone_size: few; v_call: TRBV27; cdr3_nt: TGTGCCAGCAGTTCGGTGGCCGGCTATGGCTACACCTTC; cdr3_aa: CASSSVAGYGYTF
j_call: TRBJ2-7; d_call: TRBD1; clone_size: -; v_call: TRBV6-5; cdr3_nt: TGTGCCAGCAGTCGAGACAGGGAAGTGTACGAGCAGTACTTC; cdr3_aa: CASSRDREVYEQYF
j_call: TRBJ2-5; d_call: -; clone_size: -; v_call: TRBV5-1; cdr3_nt: TGCGCCAGCGGGACCGGGACCCTCGAGCGGGAGACCCAGTACTTC; cdr3_aa: CASGTGTLERETQYF
j_call: TRBJ2-7; d_call: TRBD2; clone_size: few; v_call: TRBV20-1; cdr3_nt: TGCAGTGCCGTAGGTCTTACTAGCGGGAGAAACGAGCAGTACTTC; cdr3_aa: CSAVGLTSGRNEQYF
j_call: TRBJ2-1; d_call: -; clone_size: -; v_call: TRBV4-2; cdr3_nt: TGTGCCAGCAGACCGGGCCCCACCGATGAGCAGTTCTTC; cdr3_aa: CASRPGPTDEQFF
j_call: TRBJ1-1; d_call: -; clone_size: -; v_call: TRBV29-1; cdr3_nt: TGCAGCGTTGAAGGTAGCCAGAACACTGAAGCTTTCTTT; cdr3_aa: CSVEGSQNTEAFF
j_call: TRBJ2-1; d_call: -; clone_size: -; v_call: TRBV27; cdr3_nt: TGTGCCAGCGGAATTAGGAGAAATGAGCAGTTCTTC; cdr3_aa: CASGIRRNEQFF
j_call: TRBJ1-4; d_call: -; clone_size: -; v_call: TRBV3-1; cdr3_nt: TGTGCCAGCAGCCATCCAGGGACTCAACTGTTTTTT; cdr3_aa: CASSHPGTQLFF
j_call: TRBJ2-1; d_call: TRBD1; clone_size: -; v_call: TRBV12-3/TRBV12-4; cdr3_nt: TGTGCCAGCAGTCTTACCGACAGGGGGTCCTATGAGCAGTTCTTC; cdr3_aa: CASSLTDRGSYEQFF
j_call: TRBJ1-5; d_call: -; clone_size: -; v_call: TRBV3-1; cdr3_nt: TGTGCCAGCAGCCAAGGGACGGGGGGTAGGGATCAGCCCCAGCATTTT; cdr3_aa: CASSQGTGGRDQPQHF
j_call: TRBJ2-5; d_call: -; clone_size: few; v_call: TRBV3-1; cdr3_nt: TGTGCCAGCAGCCAAAGCCTTGGGGAGACCCAGTACTTC; cdr3_aa: CASSQSLGETQYF
j_call: TRBJ2-4; d_call: -; clone_size: few; v_call: TRBV20-1; cdr3_nt: TGCAGTGCCAGGGACCTAAACATTCAGTACTTC; cdr3_aa: CSARDLNIQYF
j_call: TRBJ1-4; d_call: -; clone_size: few; v_call: TRBV21-1; cdr3_nt: TGTGCCAGCAGCAAAAGCAGGGTGACTAATGAAAAACTGTTTTTT; cdr3_aa: CASSKSRVTNEKLFF
j_call: TRBJ2-2; d_call: -; clone_size: -; v_call: TRBV7-2; cdr3_nt: TGTGCCAGCAGCTTAGCCCCTACAGGGTACCCCGGGGAGCTGTTTTTT; cdr3_aa: CASSLAPTGYPGELFF
j_call: TRBJ1-1; d_call: TRBD1; clone_size: -; v_call: TRBV5-8; cdr3_nt: TGTGCCGGCAGCCTGGGAGGACAGGTCCTCTTAGAAGCTTTCTTT; cdr3_aa: CAGSLGGQVLLEAFF
j_call: TRBJ2-1; d_call: TRBD1; clone_size: -; v_call: TRBV9; cdr3_nt: TGTGCCAGCAGCGCCCCGGGACAGGGGGCCTATGAGCAGTTCTTC; cdr3_aa: CASSAPGQGAYEQFF
j_call: TRBJ2-2; d_call: -; clone_size: -; v_call: TRBV12-3/TRBV12-4; cdr3_nt: TGTGCCAGCAGTTTCCTGACCACCGGGGAGCTGTTTTTT; cdr3_aa: CASSFLTTGELFF
j_call: TRBJ2-3; d_call: TRBD1; clone_size: few; v_call: TRBV11-3; cdr3_nt: TGTGCCAGCAGCTTAGGGACAGGGTGGGCAGATACGCAGTATTTT; cdr3_aa: CASSLGTGWADTQYF
j_call: TRBJ2-1; d_call: TRBD2; clone_size: -; v_call: TRBV2; cdr3_nt: TGTGCCAGCACTGGACTAGCAGGGAATGAGCAGTTCTTC; cdr3_aa: CASTGLAGNEQFF
j_call: TRBJ1-5; d_call: TRBD1; clone_size: many; v_call: TRBV27; cdr3_nt: TGTGCCAGCAGTTTATCGACAGGGGAAGATCAGCCCCAGCATTTT; cdr3_aa: CASSLSTGEDQPQHF
j_call: TRBJ1-6; d_call: -; clone_size: few; v_call: TRBV18; cdr3_nt: TGTGCCAGCTCACCCTCGACAGCTTCTAATTCACCCCTCCACTTT; cdr3_aa: CASSPSTASNSPLHF
j_call: TRBJ2-5; d_call: -; clone_size: -; v_call: TRBV7-2; cdr3_nt: TGTGCCAGCAGCTCCCGACTAGACTCGGTCCAAGAGACCCAGTACTTC; cdr3_aa: CASSSRLDSVQETQYF
j_call: TRBJ2-4; d_call: TRBD1; clone_size: few; v_call: TRBV7-8; cdr3_nt: TGTGCCAGCAGCCACAGCCTCAGACAGGGCCGTATAGCCAAAAACATTCAGTACTTC; cdr3_aa: CASSHSLRQGRIAKNIQYF
j_call: TRBJ1-2; d_call: -; clone_size: few; v_call: TRBV13; cdr3_nt: TGTGCCAGCAGCTTAACCCCGCGGGACACCTATGGCTACACCTTC; cdr3_aa: CASSLTPRDTYGYTF
j_call: TRBJ2-1; d_call: -; clone_size: -; v_call: TRBV7-3; cdr3_nt: TGTGCCAGCAGCTTAAACCCCCTCAATGAGCAGTTCTTC; cdr3_aa: CASSLNPLNEQFF
j_call: TRBJ2-1; d_call: -; clone_size: -; v_call: TRBV28; cdr3_nt: TGTGCCAGCGCCCCCCCGGGAGTAGGGCACAATGAGCAGTTCTTC; cdr3_aa: CASAPPGVGHNEQFF
j_call: TRBJ2-1; d_call: -; clone_size: -; v_call: TRBV7-2; cdr3_nt: TGTGCCAGCAGCTTAGGGGATTGGACTACTGAGCAGTTCTTC; cdr3_aa: CASSLGDWTTEQFF
j_call: TRBJ1-2; d_call: TRBD1; clone_size: -; v_call: TRBV7-9; cdr3_nt: TGTGCCAGCAGCCGACAGGGCCTTGGTGGCTACACCTTC; cdr3_aa: CASSRQGLGGYTF
j_call: TRBJ2-7; d_call: TRBD2; clone_size: many; v_call: TRBV29-1; cdr3_nt: TGCAGCGTAGGACTAGCGGAATGGACCTACGAGCAGTACTTC; cdr3_aa: CSVGLAEWTYEQYF
j_call: TRBJ2-1; d_call: TRBD2; clone_size: -; v_call: TRBV5-1; cdr3_nt: TGCGCCAGCAGCCCGCGGACTAGCGGTCTCTACAATGAGCAGTTCTTC; cdr3_aa: CASSPRTSGLYNEQFF
j_call: TRBJ2-5; d_call: TRBD2; clone_size: -; v_call: TRBV7-9; cdr3_nt: TGTGCCAGCAGCTTAGTGGGGACTAGAGAAGAGACCCAGTACTTC; cdr3_aa: CASSLVGTREETQYF